The next 21 T cell receptor beta chains were all read from a single sample in a study of T-cell memory formation after mild COVID-19. TCRdb re-derived calls from the 5' RACE reads in MiXCR, one entry per CDR3 protein. The table includes around 390,000 distinct CDR3 sequences, about a sixth detected once. The sample comprised PBMCs or a T cell subset sorted from them (not recorded which). These receptor sequences come from a young man who had mild COVID-19 (a few samples of this study predate the infection). Cell type and time point are not known.

The chain has TRBV29-1 and TRBJ2-3; a weak D match, TRBD1 (7 bases). Trimming shortened V by 6 bases and J by 3 bases, and 13 bases separated the two germline ends. CDR3 length equals 13 residues. CDR1 SQVTM and CDR2 ANQGSEA come from the germline V gene. The CDR3 DNA sequence: TGCAGCGTCGAGGCAGGGGGGACAGATACGCAGTATTTT. Its translation is CSVEAGGTDTQYF.

V usage is TRBV5-1 and J usage is TRBJ2-5, with a tentative D call TRBD1 (6 bases). Trimming took off 5 bases at V and 5 bases at J, with 19 bases between the two ends. Germline CDR1 is SGHRS and CDR2 is YFSETQ. The CDR3 covers 15 residues. The CDR3 loop is CASSLTTSGDETQYF. CDR3 coding DNA: TGCGCCAGCAGTTTAACGACCTCAGGGGACGAGACCCAGTACTTC.

DNA of the CDR3: TGTGCCAGCAGCGTAGGGCCCTCCTTCGGGTTACATGAGCAGTTCTTC. It codes for CASSVGPSFGLHEQFF. The genes are TRBV9 and TRBJ2-1; unclear D gene. The CDR3 loop spans 16 amino acids. V lost 0 bases, J lost 8 bases, and 18 bases lay in between. Germline V CDR1 and CDR2: SGDLS, YYNGEE.

This clonotype was counted a few times. The rearrangement joins TRBV20-1 to TRBJ1-5; 7 bases match TRBD1. Per germline, CDR1 DFQATT and CDR2 SNEGSKA (reference sequence). The CDR3 spans 16 residues. J gave up 2 bases and V 3 bases, and 10 bases lay outside the gene matches. The CDR3 nucleotides read TGCAGTGCTAGGGACAGGCGTATTGGTGGCAATCAGCCCCAGCATTTT. Protein product: CSARDRRIGGNQPQHF.

This clonotype was counted only a few times. The rearrangement links TRBV4-3 to TRBJ1-3; no firm D call. The CDR3 covers 15 residues. The V end was cut by 3 bases, the J end by 0 bases, with 9 bases between. The germline V gene encodes CDR1 LGHNA and CDR2 YSLEER. CDR3 residues: CASSQDDSSGNTIYF. In nucleotides, the CDR3 is TGCGCCAGCAGCCAGGACGATAGCTCTGGAAACACCATATATTTT.

This clonotype was seen a few times. This chain links TRBV27 with TRBJ1-1; TRBD1 is a possible D gene (6 bases). Deletions cut 0 bases from V and 1 base from J, with 9 bases between. Germline V lookup: CDR1 MNHEY, CDR2 SMNVEV (reference sequence). The CDR3 totals 15 residues. The CDR3 reads CASSLSTGRNTEAFF. CDR3 nucleotide sequence: TGTGCCAGCAGTTTATCCACAGGGAGGAACACTGAAGCTTTCTTT.

This clonotype was observed many times. V is TRBV3-1 and J is TRBJ2-5, with 12 bases fitting TRBD2. The CDR3 sequence is 16 residues long. Looked up from germline, CDR1 is LGHDT and CDR2 is YNNKEL (reference sequence). The J segment lost 5 bases and the V segment lost 4 bases, leaving 8 bases of the junction unmatched. This CDR3 is CASSPGLAGPPETQYF. DNA of the CDR3: TGTGCCAGCAGCCCTGGACTAGCGGGGCCCCCGGAGACCCAGTACTTC.

V usage is TRBV16 and J usage is TRBJ2-1; D is perhaps TRBD1 or TRBD2 (5 bases each). The CDR3 loop spans 14 amino acids. V dropped 5 bases and J dropped 7 bases, with 15 bases sitting between them. CDR1 KGHSY and CDR2 FQNENV come from the germline V gene. The CDR3 here is CASSEGSGRNEQFF. The DNA of the CDR3 is TGTGCCAGCAGCGAGGGGAGCGGCCGGAATGAGCAGTTCTTC.

This clonotype turned up a few times. The rearrangement uses TRBV5-1 and TRBJ1-1; 7 nucleotides align to TRBD1. The CDR3 spans 14 residues. The germline gives CDR1 SGHRS, CDR2 YFSETQ. V was clipped by 2 bases and J by 4 bases; unmatched bases: 5. As DNA, the CDR3 is TGCGCCAGCAGCTTAAATACAGGGGTCACTGAAGCTTTCTTT. Protein product: CASSLNTGVTEAFF.

The rearrangement uses TRBV20-1 and TRBJ2-7; 9 nucleotides match TRBD1. Per germline, CDR1 DFQATT and CDR2 SNEGSKA (reference sequence). Trimming removed 5 bases from V and 2 bases from J; junction bases left unmatched: 7. This CDR3 contains 14 residues. CDR3 region: CSASDRGSTYEQYV. In DNA form, the CDR3 reads TGCAGTGCTTCGGACAGGGGCTCGACCTACGAGCAGTACGTC.

The chain couples TRBV28 to TRBJ2-5, with TRBD2 matching over 10 bases. V trimming: 5 bases; J trimming: 5 bases; junction bases outside the gene matches: 8. CDR1 and CDR2 (germline): MDHEN, SYDVKM. The CDR3 extends over 15 amino acids. Here the CDR3 DNA reads TGTGCCAGCAGTGGGGGGACTAGCGCCACGGAGACCCAGTACTTC. Translated: CASSGGTSATETQYF. Supplemented by reference TRBV28 and TRBJ2-5, the full variable domain reads DVKVTQSSRYLVKRTGEKVFLECVQDMDHENMFWYRQDPGLGLRLIYFSYDVKMKEKGDIPEGYSVSREKKERFSLILESASTNQTSMYLCASSGGTSATETQYFGPGTRLLVL.

This clonotype was picked up a small number of times. J is TRBJ2-1 and V is TRBV6-4; possibly TRBD2 for D (6 bases). There are 16 residues in the CDR3. Deletions cut 4 bases from V and 0 bases from J, with 13 bases between. Germline loops: CDR1 MRHNA, CDR2 SNTAGT. In DNA, the CDR3 is TGTGCCAGCAGTGGGGGACTCCTCAGCTCCTACAATGAGCAGTTCTTC. Its translation: CASSGGLLSSYNEQFF.

This clonotype was found a few times. The rearrangement joins TRBV24-1 to TRBJ1-6, with D unclear. Trimming cost V 7 bases and J 9 bases, with 15 bases left between them. Germline V gives CDR1 KGHDR, CDR2 SFDVKD. The CDR3 runs 14 residues. The CDR3 is CATRPHRLPSPLHF. CDR3 coding DNA: TGTGCCACCAGGCCGCACAGACTTCCTTCACCCCTCCACTTT.

Comment on this clonotype: A much larger clone differs by one base, so this may be a read error. The chain carries TRBV7-3 and TRBJ2-2; 9 bases align to TRBD1. The CDR3 extends over 17 amino acids. The V gene's germline CDR1 is SGHTA and CDR2 FQGTGA. The junction had 7 bases not matched to a gene; V was cut back by 4 bases and J by 1 base. Here the CDR3 DNA reads TGTGCCAGCAGCTCGGACAGGGGCCGAGTGAACACCGGGGAGCTGTTTTTT. Residues: CASSSDRGRVNTGELFF.

The rearrangement uses TRBV5-1 and TRBJ1-5; the D is unclear. The CDR3 runs 13 residues. The V end lost 0 bases, the J end lost 5 bases, and 6 bases lay between the germline ends. Looked up from germline, CDR1 is SGHRS and CDR2 is YFSETQ. CDR3 in amino acids: CASSLEFDQPQHF. In DNA form, the CDR3 reads TGCGCCAGCAGCTTGGAGTTTGATCAGCCCCAGCATTTT.

The chain is built from TRBV4-1 and TRBJ2-1; D gene uncertain. The CDR3 consists of 13 residues. CDR1 MGHRA and CDR2 YSYEKL come from the germline V gene. V lost 1 base and J 7 bases, leaving 8 bases between the germline ends. The CDR3 sequence is CASSQVPINEQFF. In DNA form, the CDR3 reads TGCGCCAGCAGCCAAGTCCCCATTAATGAGCAGTTCTTC.

The CDR3 DNA reads as TGCGCCAGCAGCTTTTATCGCTCGGGGGAGACCCAGTACTTC. Amino acids: CASSFYRSGETQYF. The rearrangement uses TRBV5-1 and TRBJ2-5; a possible D gene is TRBD2 (5 bases). The V gene lost 2 bases and the J gene lost 5 bases, with 13 bases spanning the gap. The germline V gene has CDR1 SGHRS and CDR2 YFSETQ. The CDR3 consists of 14 residues.

The chain recombines TRBV7-6 with TRBJ2-7, with D unclear. The V gene lost 2 bases and the J gene lost 7 bases, with 21 bases spanning the gap. The germline gives CDR1 SGHVS, CDR2 FNYEAQ. This CDR3 spans 16 amino acids. The CDR3 spells CASSLSWPPDPEEQYV. DNA of the CDR3: TGTGCCAGCAGCTTATCCTGGCCCCCAGATCCGGAGGAGCAGTACGTC.

This clonotype was recorded a few times. This chain joins TRBV6-1 and TRBJ1-5; a possible D gene is TRBD1 (6 bases). The CDR3 is 16 residues long. In germline, CDR1 is MNHNS, CDR2 SASEGT. V was clipped by 4 bases and J by 7 bases, with 20 bases between them. The CDR3 sequence: CASSAFYREGSQPQHF. CDR3 DNA sequence: TGTGCCAGCAGTGCTTTTTACAGGGAAGGGTCACAGCCCCAGCATTTT.

V gene TRBV7-2 combines with J gene TRBJ2-3; maybe TRBD2 (6 bases). CDR1 is SGHTA, CDR2 FQGNSA, per germline. This CDR3 comprises 16 residues. Between the trimmed V and J ends, which lost 3 bases and 2 bases, there was a span of 15 bases. This chain's CDR3 is CASSLGGVSPTDTQYF. The CDR3 DNA sequence: TGTGCCAGCAGCTTGGGCGGGGTTAGTCCCACAGATACGCAGTATTTT.

The chain links TRBV7-2 to TRBJ1-5; no reliable D call. The CDR3 loop spans 17 amino acids. CDR1 and CDR2 from the germline V gene are SGHTA and FQGNSA. V was trimmed by 5 bases and J by 1 base, leaving 18 bases between them. The CDR3 region has the DNA TGTGCCAGCAGCCTTGTCTCCTCCCCCGGCAGCAATCAGCCCCAGCATTTT. This translates into CASSLVSSPGSNQPQHF.